The clone carrying this T cell receptor (beta chain) has only a few counts. Its antigen is currently unknown. The sample comes from a study of T cell repertoires in cytomegalovirus infection. Study-level information: Matching HLA type, along with CMV infection, was indicated by public TCR beta signatures. General study points: The cumulative frequency of public TCR beta families identified carriers of CMV plus the relevant HLA.

Germline CDR1 KGHDR, CDR2 SFDVKD. The CDR3 spans 16 residues. Trimming took 0 bases from V and 7 from J; bases not matched to a gene: 7. MiXCR, run by TCRdb on the reads, gives a single entry per CDR3 protein. The sample holds about 340,000 distinct CDR3 sequences, 25% to 35% seen once. This TCR was recovered from a human donor in good health (CMV status not recorded). Some clones in this sample may be carry-over from other donors' samples. Sequencing was performed on cultured PBMCs, taken from culture after CMV antigen stimulation. This chain joins TRBV24-1 and TRBJ2-1; 8 nucleotides match TRBD2. CDR3 loop: CATSDLQSGRSNEQFF. CDR3 coding DNA: TGTGCCACCAGTGATTTGCAGAGCGGGAGATCGAATGAGCAGTTCTTC.